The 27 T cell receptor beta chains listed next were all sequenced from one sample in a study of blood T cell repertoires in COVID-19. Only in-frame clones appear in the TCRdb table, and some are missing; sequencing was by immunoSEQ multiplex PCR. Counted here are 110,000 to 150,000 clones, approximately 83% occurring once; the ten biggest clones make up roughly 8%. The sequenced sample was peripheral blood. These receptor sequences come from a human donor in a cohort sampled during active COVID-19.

CDR3: CASSGTGGYSGANVLTF. The CDR3 DNA reads as TGTGCCAGCAGCGGGACAGGGGGCTACTCTGGGGCCAACGTCCTGACTTTC. This chain links TRBV9 with TRBJ2-6, with 11 bases that match TRBD1. V lost 3 bases to trimming and J lost 0 bases; unmatched junction nucleotides: 2. CDR1 is SGDLS and CDR2 is YYNGEE in the germline V gene. The length of the CDR3 is 17 residues.

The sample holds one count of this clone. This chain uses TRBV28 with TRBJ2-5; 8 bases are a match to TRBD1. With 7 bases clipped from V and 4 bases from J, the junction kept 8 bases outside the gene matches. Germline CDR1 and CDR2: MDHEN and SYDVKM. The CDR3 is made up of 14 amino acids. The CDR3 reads CASTLTGALETQYF. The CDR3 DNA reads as TGTGCCAGCACCCTGACAGGGGCTTTAGAGACCCAGTACTTC. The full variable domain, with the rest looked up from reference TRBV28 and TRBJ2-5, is DVKVTQSSRYLVKRTGEKVFLECVQDMDHENMFWYRQDPGLGLRLIYFSYDVKMKEKGDIPEGYSVSREKKERFSLILESASTNQTSMYLCASTLTGALETQYFGPGTRLLVL.

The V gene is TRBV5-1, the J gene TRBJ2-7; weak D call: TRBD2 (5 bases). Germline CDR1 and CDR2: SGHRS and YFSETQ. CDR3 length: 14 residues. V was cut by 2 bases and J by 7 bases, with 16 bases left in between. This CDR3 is CASSFYVARGEQYF. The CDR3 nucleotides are TGCGCCAGCAGCTTCTATGTGGCCCGGGGAGAGCAGTACTTC.

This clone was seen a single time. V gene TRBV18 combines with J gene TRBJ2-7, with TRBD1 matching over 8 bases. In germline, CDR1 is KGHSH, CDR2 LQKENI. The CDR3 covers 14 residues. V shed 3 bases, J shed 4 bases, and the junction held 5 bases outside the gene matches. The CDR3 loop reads CASSPGQGAYEQYF. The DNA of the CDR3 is TGTGCCAGCTCACCCGGGCAGGGGGCTTACGAGCAGTACTTC.

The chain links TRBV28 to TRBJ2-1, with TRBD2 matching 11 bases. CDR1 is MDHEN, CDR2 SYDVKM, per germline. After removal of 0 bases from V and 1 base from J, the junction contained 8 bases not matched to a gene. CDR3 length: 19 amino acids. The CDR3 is CASSLWNSGGVGSYNEQFF. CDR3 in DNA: TGTGCCAGCAGTTTATGGAATAGCGGGGGGGTTGGATCCTACAATGAGCAGTTCTTC. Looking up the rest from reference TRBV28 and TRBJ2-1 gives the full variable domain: DVKVTQSSRYLVKRTGEKVFLECVQDMDHENMFWYRQDPGLGLRLIYFSYDVKMKEKGDIPEGYSVSREKKERFSLILESASTNQTSMYLCASSLWNSGGVGSYNEQFFGPGTRLTVL.

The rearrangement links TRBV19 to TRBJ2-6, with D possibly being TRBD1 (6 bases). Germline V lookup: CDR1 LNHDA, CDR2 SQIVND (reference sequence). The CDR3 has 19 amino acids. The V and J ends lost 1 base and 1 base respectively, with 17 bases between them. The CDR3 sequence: CASSIGRNRELSGANVLTF. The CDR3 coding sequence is TGTGCCAGTAGTATAGGTCGGAACAGGGAACTTTCTGGGGCCAACGTCCTGACTTTC.

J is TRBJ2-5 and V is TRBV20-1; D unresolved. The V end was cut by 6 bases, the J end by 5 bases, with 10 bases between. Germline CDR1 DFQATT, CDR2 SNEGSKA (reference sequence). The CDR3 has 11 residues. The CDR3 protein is CSAAHPETQYF. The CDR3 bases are TGCAGTGCAGCCCACCCGGAGACCCAGTACTTC.

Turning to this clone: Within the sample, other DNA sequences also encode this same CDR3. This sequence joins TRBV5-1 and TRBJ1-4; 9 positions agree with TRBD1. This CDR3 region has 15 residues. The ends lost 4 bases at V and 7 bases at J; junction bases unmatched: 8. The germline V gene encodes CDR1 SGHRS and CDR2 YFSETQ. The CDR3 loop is CASSPPGQGTEKLFF. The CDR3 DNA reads TGCGCCAGCAGCCCACCGGGACAGGGTACTGAAAAACTGTTTTTT.

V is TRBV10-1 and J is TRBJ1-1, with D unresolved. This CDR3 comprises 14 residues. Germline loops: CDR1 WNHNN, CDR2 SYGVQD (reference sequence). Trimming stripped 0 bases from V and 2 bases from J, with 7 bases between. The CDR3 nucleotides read TGCGCCAGCAGTGAGTCGGGCAGAAACACTGAAGCTTTCTTT. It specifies CASSESGRNTEAFF.

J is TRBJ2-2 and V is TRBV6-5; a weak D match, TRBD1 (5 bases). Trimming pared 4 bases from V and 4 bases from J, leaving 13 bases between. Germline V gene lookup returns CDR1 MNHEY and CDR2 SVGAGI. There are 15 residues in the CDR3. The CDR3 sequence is CASSSFGHATGELFF. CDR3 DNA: TGTGCCAGCAGTTCCTTCGGACACGCCACCGGGGAGCTGTTTTTT.

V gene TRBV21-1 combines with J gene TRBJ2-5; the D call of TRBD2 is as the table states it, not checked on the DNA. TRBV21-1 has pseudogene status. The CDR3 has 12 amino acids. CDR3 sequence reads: CASLAHKGTQYF. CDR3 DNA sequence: TGTGCCAGCCTAGCCCATAAGGGGACCCAGTACTTC.

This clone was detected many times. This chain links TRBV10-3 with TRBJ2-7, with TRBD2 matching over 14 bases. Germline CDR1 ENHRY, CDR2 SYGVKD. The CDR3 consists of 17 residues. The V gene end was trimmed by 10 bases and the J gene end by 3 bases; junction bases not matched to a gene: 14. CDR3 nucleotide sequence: TGTGCCACCCAGGGACTAGCGGGGGTGTTTGGAATCTACGAGCAGTACTTC. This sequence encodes CATQGLAGVFGIYEQYF.

CDR3 region: CASSFPRGLAEGAGELFF. The CDR3 region has the DNA TGTGCCAGCAGCTTTCCCAGGGGGCTAGCGGAAGGAGCCGGGGAGCTGTTTTTT. This sequence joins TRBV5-4 and TRBJ2-2; maybe TRBD1 (8 bases). Trimming stripped 2 bases from V and 6 bases from J, with 23 bases between. From germline, CDR1 is SGHNT and CDR2 YYREEE (reference sequence). This CDR3 comprises 18 residues.

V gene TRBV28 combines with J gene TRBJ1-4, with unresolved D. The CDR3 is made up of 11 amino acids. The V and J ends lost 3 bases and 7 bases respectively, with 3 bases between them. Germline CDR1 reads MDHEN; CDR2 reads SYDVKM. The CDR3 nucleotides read TGTGCCAGCAGTTTTCTTGAAAAACTGTTTTTT. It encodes CASSFLEKLFF.

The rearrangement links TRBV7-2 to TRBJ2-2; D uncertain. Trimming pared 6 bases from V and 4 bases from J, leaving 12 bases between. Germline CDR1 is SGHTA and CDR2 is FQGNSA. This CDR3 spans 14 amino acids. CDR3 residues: CASSRGSFTGELFF. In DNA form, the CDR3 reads TGTGCCAGCAGTCGAGGAAGTTTCACCGGGGAGCTGTTTTTT.

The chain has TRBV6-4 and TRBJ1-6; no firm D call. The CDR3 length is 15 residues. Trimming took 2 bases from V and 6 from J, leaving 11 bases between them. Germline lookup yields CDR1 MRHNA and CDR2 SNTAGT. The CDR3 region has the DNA TGTGCCAGCAGTGACGGGCAGACGAGTAATTCACCCCTCCACTTT. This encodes CASSDGQTSNSPLHF.

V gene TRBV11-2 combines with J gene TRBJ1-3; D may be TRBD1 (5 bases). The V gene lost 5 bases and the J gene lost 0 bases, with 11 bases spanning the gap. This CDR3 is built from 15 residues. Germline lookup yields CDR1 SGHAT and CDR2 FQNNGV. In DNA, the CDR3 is TGTGCCAGCAGCCCCGTCGACAGCTCTGGAAACACCATATATTTT. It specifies CASSPVDSSGNTIYF.

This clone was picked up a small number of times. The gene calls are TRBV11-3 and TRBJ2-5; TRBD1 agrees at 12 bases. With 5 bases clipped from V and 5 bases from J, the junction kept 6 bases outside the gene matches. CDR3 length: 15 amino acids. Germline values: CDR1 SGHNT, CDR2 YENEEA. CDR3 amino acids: CASSPGTGGMETQYF. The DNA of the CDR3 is TGTGCCAGCAGCCCCGGGACAGGGGGCATGGAGACCCAGTACTTC.

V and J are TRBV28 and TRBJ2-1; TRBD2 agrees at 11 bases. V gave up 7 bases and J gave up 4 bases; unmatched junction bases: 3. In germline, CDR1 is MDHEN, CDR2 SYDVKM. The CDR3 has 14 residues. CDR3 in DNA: TGTGCCAGCAAAAGACTAGCGGGGTACAATGAGCAGTTCTTC. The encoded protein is CASKRLAGYNEQFF. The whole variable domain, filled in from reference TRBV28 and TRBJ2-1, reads DVKVTQSSRYLVKRTGEKVFLECVQDMDHENMFWYRQDPGLGLRLIYFSYDVKMKEKGDIPEGYSVSREKKERFSLILESASTNQTSMYLCASKRLAGYNEQFFGPGTRLTVL.

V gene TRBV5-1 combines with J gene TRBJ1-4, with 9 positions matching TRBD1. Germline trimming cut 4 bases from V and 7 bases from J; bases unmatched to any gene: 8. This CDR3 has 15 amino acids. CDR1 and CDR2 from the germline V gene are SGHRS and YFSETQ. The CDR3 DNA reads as TGCGCCAGCAGCGCCCGAACAGGGGGCGGTGAAAAACTGTTTTTT. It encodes CASSARTGGGEKLFF.

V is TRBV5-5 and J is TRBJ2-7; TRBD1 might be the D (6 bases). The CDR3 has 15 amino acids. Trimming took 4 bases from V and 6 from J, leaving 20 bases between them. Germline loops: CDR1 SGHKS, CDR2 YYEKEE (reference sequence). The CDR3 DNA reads TGTGCCAGCAGCCGCTACAGGGAATCGGAAAGCGAGCAGTACTTC. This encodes CASSRYRESESEQYF.

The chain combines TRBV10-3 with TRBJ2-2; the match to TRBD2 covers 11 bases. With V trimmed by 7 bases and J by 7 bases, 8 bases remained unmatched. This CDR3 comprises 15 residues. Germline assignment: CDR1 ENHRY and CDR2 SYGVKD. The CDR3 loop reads CAITQTSGVGGELFF. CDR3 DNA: TGTGCCATCACCCAGACTAGCGGGGTTGGCGGGGAGCTGTTTTTT.

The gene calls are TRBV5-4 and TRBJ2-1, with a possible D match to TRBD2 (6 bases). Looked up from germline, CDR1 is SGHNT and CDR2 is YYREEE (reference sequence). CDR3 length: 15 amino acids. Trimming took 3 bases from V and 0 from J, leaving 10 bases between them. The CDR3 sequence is CASSSAGNSYNEQFF. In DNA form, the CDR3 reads TGTGCCAGCAGCTCCGCGGGGAACTCCTACAATGAGCAGTTCTTC.

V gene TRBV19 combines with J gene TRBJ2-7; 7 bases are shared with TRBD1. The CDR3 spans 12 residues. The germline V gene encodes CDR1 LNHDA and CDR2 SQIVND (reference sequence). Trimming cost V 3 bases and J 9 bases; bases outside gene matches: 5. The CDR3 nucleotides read TGTGCCAGTAGTATTGACAGGGAAACGCAGTACTTC. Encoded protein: CASSIDRETQYF.

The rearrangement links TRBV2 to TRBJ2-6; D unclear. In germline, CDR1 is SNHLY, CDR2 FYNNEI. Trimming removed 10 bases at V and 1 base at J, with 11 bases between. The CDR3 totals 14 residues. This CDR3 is CATTPSSGANVLTF. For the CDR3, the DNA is TGTGCCACCACTCCTTCGTCTGGGGCCAACGTCCTGACTTTC.

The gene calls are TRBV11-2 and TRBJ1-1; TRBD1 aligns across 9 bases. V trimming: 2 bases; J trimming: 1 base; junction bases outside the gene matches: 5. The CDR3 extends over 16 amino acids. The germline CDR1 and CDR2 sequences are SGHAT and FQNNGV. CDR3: CASSLTGGSKNTEAFF. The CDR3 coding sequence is TGTGCCAGCAGCTTAACAGGGGGCTCGAAGAACACTGAAGCTTTCTTT. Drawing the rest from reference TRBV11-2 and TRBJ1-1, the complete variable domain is EAGVAQSPRYKIIEKRQSVAFWCNPISGHATLYWYQQILGQGPKLLIQFQNNGVVDDSQLPKDRFSAERLKGVDSTLKIQPAKLEDSAVYLCASSLTGGSKNTEAFFGQGTRLTVV.

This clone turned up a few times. CDR3 sequence reads: CASIRTGTFYEQYF. In nucleotides, the CDR3 is TGTGCCAGCATTCGGACAGGAACCTTCTACGAGCAGTACTTC. The genes are TRBV6-8 and TRBJ2-7; 7 bases agree with TRBD1. This CDR3 comprises 14 residues. Germline V gene sequence: CDR1 MNHGY, CDR2 SAAAGT. V lost 7 bases and J lost 3; bases outside the gene matches: 9.